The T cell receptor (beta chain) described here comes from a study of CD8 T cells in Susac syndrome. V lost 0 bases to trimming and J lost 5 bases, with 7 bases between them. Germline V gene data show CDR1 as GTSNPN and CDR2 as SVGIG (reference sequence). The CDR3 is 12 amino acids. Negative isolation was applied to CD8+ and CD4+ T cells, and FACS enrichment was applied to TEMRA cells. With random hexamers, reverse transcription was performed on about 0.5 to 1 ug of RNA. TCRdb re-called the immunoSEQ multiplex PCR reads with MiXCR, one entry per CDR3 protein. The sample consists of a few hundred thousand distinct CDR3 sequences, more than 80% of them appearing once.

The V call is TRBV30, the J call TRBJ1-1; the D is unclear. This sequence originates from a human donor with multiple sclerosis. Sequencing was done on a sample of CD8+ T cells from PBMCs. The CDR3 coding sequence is TGTGCCTGGAGTGTGTCAATGACTGAAGCTTTCTTT. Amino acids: CAWSVSMTEAFF. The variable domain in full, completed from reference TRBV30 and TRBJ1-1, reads SQTIHQWPATLVQPVGSPLSLECTVEGTSNPNLYWYRQAAGRGLQLLFYSVGIGQISSEVPQNLSASRPQDRQFILSSKKLLLSDSGFYLCAWSVSMTEAFFGQGTRLTVV.